The present entry profiles one T cell receptor (beta chain) with its context. Its antigen remains undetermined. A read error may account for a junction end that differs from germline. Using a constant-region primer and ProtoScript II reverse transcriptase, TCRbeta-specific cDNA was reverse-transcribed from around 520 ng total RNA. The TCRbeta libraries were prepared through three rounds of nested multiplex PCR following a slightly modified ARM-PCR procedure. Each of the first two PCR rounds ran for about 9 cycles and used multiplex TRBV1-TRBV30 forward primers together with a Cbeta reverse primer. Sample barcodes and Illumina adapters were added in a final 25-cycle PCR with Deep VentR polymerase. Before sequencing, amplicons of 200-500 bp were purified from gel using a QIAquick gel extraction kit. The TCRbeta amplicons were sequenced with 250-bp paired-end reads on an Illumina HiSeq 2500. In the source study's methods: Trimmomatic v0.33 was used to quality-trim the reads, and FLASH v1.2.11 was used to merge paired reads so that full CDR3 sequences could be recovered. MiGEC v1.2.1b assigned V, D and J germline segments to the rearranged TCRbeta sequences. Clonotype statistics and Shannon-Wiener diversity indices were computed with VDJtools v1.0.0. To reduce sampling bias, subsequent analyses other than the diversity analysis used only the 250 most abundant clonotypes in each sample. TCRdb took the public reads, trimmed them with fastp at Q25, ran MiXCR for clone calling and kept in-frame beta chains. Every CDR3 protein is listed once, alongside the most common genes and DNA of its rows. The V and J calls, along with clone size, are taken from TCRdb and not from the paper's own processing. The sample yields about 37,000 distinct CDR3 sequences; roughly 80% were counted once. Together, the top ten hold around 38% of the sample.

Without any cell sorting, total RNA and DNA were extracted together from about 19-30 mg of bulk tissue using the AllPrep DNA/RNA mini kit. Between late 2015 and early 2016, five patients in China with histopathologically diagnosed primary liver carcinoma had surgical resection. At the time of sampling, the patients had chronic HBV infection and had not received any treatment. Fresh tumor and adjacent tissue pieces were bisected; one half was stored in RNAlater at -80°C, the other sent for histology. Reading the germline V gene gives CDR1 SQVTM and CDR2 ANQGSEA. Its CDR3 holds 14 amino acids, cysteine through phenylalanine. The read is trimmed to its CDR3 DNA, 42 bases read in frame from base 1. The data originate from a study of tumor-infiltrating lymphocytes in primary liver carcinoma (dated by TCRdb to the late 2010s). Turning to the overall study: The five patients, three men and two women aged 30 to 69 years, had hepatocellular carcinoma (four) or combined HCC and intrahepatic cholangiocarcinoma (one). The five patients had tumors staged T1-T3 N0M0, with maximum diameters ranging from roughly 4.2 to 11 cm. Each sample produced about 3.5 to 7.13 million productive TCRbeta reads, and read depth showed no significant difference between tissue types. Across five regions of each liver tumor, along with adjacent normal tissue and blood, the study brought together TCRbeta repertoire sequencing, expression microarrays and whole-exome sequencing. A total of some 35 specimens from 5 patients went through TCRbeta repertoire sequencing, namely 25 tumor regions, 5 adjacent noncancerous liver tissues and 5 peripheral blood samples. Technical replicate repertoires showed high reproducibility, with mean shared-clone rates near 0.89 and correlation coefficients above 0.95.

On the study overall, not on this receptor specifically: Consistent with antigen-driven expansion, pairs of tumor regions showed higher repertoire overlap (mean around 36%) than either tumor-adjacent pairs (around 17%) or tumor-blood pairs (around 15%). Since the samples were bulk and unsorted, there was no way to compare CD4+ and CD8+ T cell repertoires. Because sequencing covered only the TCR beta chain and unpaired alpha chains were not captured, true repertoire diversity is likely underestimated. Compared with blood, tumors had a significantly larger share of the repertoire taken up by the top 250 clones (p = 0.039). With just a few patients in the study, the authors point out that the findings should be validated in a larger study.

The chain is encoded by TRBV29-1 joined to TRBJ2-3, with a weak D call of TRBD2 (6 bases match). The clonotype comes from a man aged 35 to 55 with primary liver carcinoma and hepatitis B virus infection. Input material: tumor-adjacent normal liver tissue. Here the CDR3 is given as CSVDGSAWEDTEYF. At the DNA level, the sequence is TGCAGCGTTGATGGGTCGGCATGGGAGGATACGGAGTATTTT.